This TCR beta chain derives from a study of CD8 T cells in Susac syndrome. RNA, at roughly 0.5 to 1 ug, was reverse transcribed with random hexamers. The immunoSEQ assay covered 54 Vbeta and 13 Jbeta segments for CDR3. In TCRdb, the immunoSEQ multiplex PCR reads were re-called with MiXCR into one record per CDR3 protein. The data show fewer than 200,000 distinct CDR3 sequences, 85% to 95% seen once. From blood CD8+ and CD4+ T cells, TCR beta sequences were generated. Sequencing input: CD4+ T cells from PBMCs. The sequence was obtained from a human donor in good health.

As DNA, the CDR3 is TGTGCCACCAGCAGACAGGCATCTGGGGCCAACGTCCTGACTTTC. As protein: CATSRQASGANVLTF. The chain carries TRBV15 and TRBJ2-6, with D unclear. The CDR3 runs to 15 residues. Per the germline V gene, CDR1 is LNHNV and CDR2 is YYDKDF (reference sequence). V was cut by 2 bases and J by 1 base, with 6 bases left in between.